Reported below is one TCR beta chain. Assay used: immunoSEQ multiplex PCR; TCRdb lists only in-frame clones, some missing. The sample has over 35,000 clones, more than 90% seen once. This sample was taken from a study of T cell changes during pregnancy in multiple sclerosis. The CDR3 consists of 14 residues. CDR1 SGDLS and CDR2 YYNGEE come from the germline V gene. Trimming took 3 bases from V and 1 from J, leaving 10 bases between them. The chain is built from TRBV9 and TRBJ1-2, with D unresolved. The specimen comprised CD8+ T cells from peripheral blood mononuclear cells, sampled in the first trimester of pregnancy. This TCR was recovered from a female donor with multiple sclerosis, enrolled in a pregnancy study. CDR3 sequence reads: CASSGRDLNYGYTF. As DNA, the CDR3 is TGTGCCAGCAGCGGCCGGGATCTTAACTATGGCTACACCTTC.